The following is a T cell receptor (beta chain) sequence with its context. Its antigen is undetermined. The sample is drawn from a study of cytomegalovirus exposure and HLA in healthy donors. Study-level points and caveats: Researchers reportedly found TCR beta sequences accurately predicted most subjects' HLA-A and HLA-B alleles.

Per the germline V gene, CDR1 is SEHNR and CDR2 is FQNEAQ (reference sequence). The CDR3 contains 17 residues. V dropped 6 bases and J dropped 4; count of bases not matched to a gene: 11. The PCR used 60 Vbeta and 13 Jbeta primers. The table came from immunoSEQ multiplex PCR; TCRdb's copy has only in-frame clones and leaves some out. The sample contains roughly 230,000 clones, around 83% of which appear only once. Material: PBMCs. The genes are TRBV7-9 and TRBJ2-5, with 13 bases aligning to TRBD2. The sequence was obtained from a girl aged 2 to 9 in good health and CMV-seronegative. CDR3 coding DNA: TGTGCCAGCAGTAAGGCCCCACTAGCGGGGGGGGGAGAGACCCAGTACTTC. Its translation is CASSKAPLAGGGETQYF.